Here is one T cell receptor beta chain with its context. Germline V gene sequence: CDR1 SGHTA, CDR2 FQGNSA. The CDR3 spans 15 residues. V was clipped by 1 base and J by 1 base, with 10 bases between them. This sample was taken from a study of blood T cell repertoires in COVID-19. Study context: Italy, Spain and the United States were the sources of the convalescent and acute COVID-19 samples. PBMCs, B-cell-depleted T cells, or T cells provided the cDNA or gDNA that made up the material.

Authors' methods: Amplification of reference gene primers was used by the study to estimate nucleated cell counts. Profiling relied on immunoSEQ multiplex PCR, and the TCRdb table lists in-frame clones only, not all of them. V, J and clone size derive from that table, while D and trimming were established from the DNA sequence. The repertoire holds roughly 120,000 clones, with roughly nine tenths as singletons. The J gene is TRBJ1-2, the V gene TRBV7-2; D not certain. Sequencing input: peripheral blood. This clonotype was obtained from a man aged 55 to 70 with COVID-19, enrolled during active disease. For the CDR3, the DNA is TGTGCCAGCAGCTTAGGGGGAGGCGGTAACTATGGCTACACCTTC. This translates into CASSLGGGGNYGYTF.